This T cell receptor beta chain came from a study of OX40 agonist ivuxolimab in advanced cancers. Study-level information: Three patients had partial responses: one hepatocellular carcinoma, two cutaneous melanoma.

Trimming took off 6 bases at V and 2 bases at J, with 6 bases between the two ends. CDR1 and CDR2 (germline): SEHNR, FQNEAQ (reference sequence). The CDR3 totals 12 residues. TCRdb keeps only in-frame clones here, not all; method: immunoSEQ multiplex PCR. The table has some 35,000 clones, 89% seen once; the top ten hold 9.1%. The sequence came from an adult with an advanced solid tumor such as melanoma, head and neck, liver or kidney cancer. The specimen comprised CD4+ or CD8+ T cells sorted from blood, sampled in a trial of the OX40 agonist ivuxolimab. This rearrangement joins TRBV7-9 to TRBJ2-3; D unresolved. The CDR3 DNA is TGTGCCAGCAGGAAATACACAGATACGCAGTATTTT. This gives the protein CASRKYTDTQYF.